This TCR beta chain was observed in a study of T cells in Graves' hyperthyroidism and ophthalmopathy. The V and J ends lost 8 bases and 5 bases, in that order; junction bases with no gene match: 8. In germline, CDR1 is ENHRY, CDR2 SYGVKD. The CDR3 consists of 14 residues. Researchers amplified the TCR beta CDR3 regions from RNA transcripts. The HTBI primer set was used in a first-round RT-PCR of the TCR CDR3. TCRdb analysed the multiplex PCR reads with MiXCR anew, one entry per CDR3 protein. There are around 97,000 distinct CDR3 sequences in the sample; approximately 50% occur only once, and roughly 24% lies in the top ten. The diagnostic basis comprised clinical symptoms, serum thyroxine and TRAb, thyroid ultrasound and orbital computed tomography.

The chain employs TRBV10-3 and TRBJ2-5; TRBD2 matches at 10 bases. This receptor was obtained from a middle-aged man with Graves' hyperthyroidism. The specimen was blood. The CDR3 DNA reads as TGTGCCATCGGGGTCACTAGCGGGGAGGAGACCCAGTACTTC. Protein product: CAIGVTSGEETQYF.